This T cell receptor (beta chain) came from a study of Graves' ophthalmopathy and Graves' hyperthyroidism. Findings and limits, study-wide: Progression of ophthalmopathy was predicted by the model with roughly 70% sensitivity and roughly 73% specificity. Detected in blood as well were most expanded thyroid clonotypes with frequency above 0.001.

Germline V gene lookup returns CDR1 LGHNA and CDR2 YSLEER. V was pared by 4 bases and J by 4 bases, with 18 bases between. This CDR3 has 16 residues. RNA served as the template for amplifying TCR beta CDR3 regions. An opening RT-PCR round employed HTBI primers and preceded a second-round multiplex PCR. TCRdb re-called the multiplex PCR reads with MiXCR, one entry per CDR3 protein. The sample consists of tens of thousands of distinct CDR3 sequences, under 55% of them appearing once. The sample holds many counts of this clonotype. Its antigen is currently unknown. Each donor who had ophthalmopathy showed moderate-to-severe activity, a CAS of ≥3, a NOSPECS of ≥4, and a duration under 3 months.

The sequence came from an adult woman with Graves' ophthalmopathy. J is TRBJ2-3 and V is TRBV4-3; weak D call: TRBD2 (6 bases). Source material: peripheral blood. In nucleotides, the CDR3 is TGCGCCAGCAGCCCGGGCATGGACTATGGATCAGATACGCAGTATTTT. This encodes CASSPGMDYGSDTQYF.